This T cell receptor (beta chain) was obtained from a study of tumor and adjacent non-tumor tissue in lung cancer. Study outcomes and limitations: Top 100 clones took a larger repertoire share in normal lung.

This clonotype was seen a handful of times. Its antigen is still unknown. An end of the junction does not agree with germline; a read error may underlie this. The CDR3 has 17 amino acids. The germline CDR1 and CDR2 sequences are SGHAT and FQNNGV. This sample's RNA came from whole unsorted tissue. The normal lung tissue was taken more than 3 cm from the tumor edge. TCRbeta libraries were built with three rounds of nested PCR, modified from ARM-PCR. TCRdb fed the multiplex PCR reads into MiXCR, producing one record per CDR3 protein. Among about 90,000 distinct CDR3 sequences listed, around 76% were seen once.

Sequencing was done on a sample of distant non-tumor lung tissue. This chain links TRBV11-2 with TRBJ1-3; D is undetermined. The receptor was derived from a woman between 50 and 59 years old with non-small cell lung cancer. As DNA, the CDR3 is TGTGCCGGCAGCTTCTCTTCCGACCGATTCTCTGGAAACACCATATATTTT. Encoded protein: CAGSFSSDRFSGNTIYF.